This passage covers 9 T cell receptor beta chains from one sample sequenced in a study of OX40 agonist ivuxolimab in advanced cancers. Repertoires were generated with immunoSEQ multiplex PCR, while TCRdb's copy carries only in-frame clones and drops some. Of around 95,000 clones listed, around 87% are singletons. The sequences come from CD4+ or CD8+ T cells sorted from blood, collected in a trial of the OX40 agonist ivuxolimab. These receptor sequences come from an adult with an advanced solid tumor such as melanoma, head and neck, liver or kidney cancer.

Only a few counts were recorded for this clone. The chain joins TRBV19 to TRBJ1-5; TRBD1 is a possible D gene (5 bases). V lost 7 bases, J lost 7 bases, and 17 bases lay in between. This CDR3 spans 14 amino acids. Germline CDR1 and CDR2: LNHDA and SQIVND (reference sequence). CDR3 nucleotide sequence: TGTGCCAGTATCGACCAGGGCGGCGGACAGCCCCAGCATTTT. Translated: CASIDQGGGQPQHF.

The V gene is TRBV11-2, the J gene TRBJ2-5; 7 nucleotides line up with TRBD2. The CDR3 is 16 amino acids. V shed 2 bases, J shed 3 bases, and the junction held 9 bases outside the gene matches. Germline-derived CDR1 and CDR2 are SGHAT and FQNNGV. CDR3 bases: TGTGCCAGCAGCTTATGGGCGGGAGTCAGCAAAGAGACCCAGTACTTC. This encodes CASSLWAGVSKETQYF.

The rearrangement joins TRBV2 to TRBJ2-7, with a tentative D call TRBD1 (5 bases). V was clipped by 7 bases and J by 2 bases, with 15 bases between them. The CDR3 totals 14 residues. The germline V gene encodes CDR1 SNHLY and CDR2 FYNNEI. This CDR3 reads CASTSGIYTYEQYF. The CDR3 nucleotides read TGTGCCAGCACCTCAGGGATATACACCTACGAGCAGTACTTC.

The CDR3 coding sequence is TGCGCCAGCAGCTTGGCCTCGGGGGGCTATTCCTACGAGCAGTACTTC. Amino acid sequence: CASSLASGGYSYEQYF. This chain uses TRBV5-1 with TRBJ2-7; perhaps TRBD2 as D (7 bases). This CDR3 has 16 residues. Trimming removed 0 bases from V and 1 base from J, with 14 bases in between. CDR1 SGHRS and CDR2 YFSETQ come from the germline V gene.

The V and J genes are TRBV5-1 and TRBJ1-5, with 7 bases fitting TRBD1. The junction had 4 bases not matched to a gene; V was cut back by 4 bases and J by 0 bases. From germline, CDR1 is SGHRS and CDR2 YFSETQ. CDR3 length: 15 amino acids. The CDR3 region is CASSLGTDSNQPQHF. The CDR3 coding sequence is TGCGCCAGCAGCCTAGGGACAGATAGCAATCAGCCCCAGCATTTT.

The J gene is TRBJ1-1, the V gene TRBV14; possible D gene TRBD1, 6 bases. V lost 5 bases to trimming and J lost 8 bases, with 9 bases between them. Germline V lookup: CDR1 SGHDN, CDR2 FVKESK. The CDR3 has 11 residues. The CDR3 spells CASSAGTEAFF. As DNA, the CDR3 is TGTGCCAGCAGCGCCGGGACAGAAGCTTTCTTT.

The chain links TRBV5-1 to TRBJ2-1; the match to TRBD1 covers 9 bases. CDR3 length: 16 residues. Germline values: CDR1 SGHRS, CDR2 YFSETQ. J gave up 3 bases and V 2 bases, and 6 bases lay outside the gene matches. The CDR3: CASSLVGQGGYNEQFF. In DNA form, the CDR3 reads TGCGCCAGCAGCTTAGTGGGACAGGGAGGCTACAATGAGCAGTTCTTC.

This chain connects TRBV5-1 to TRBJ2-1; D unclear. Germline V CDR1 and CDR2: SGHRS, YFSETQ. V was clipped by 1 base and J by 10 bases, with 12 bases between them. The CDR3 is 13 amino acids. CDR3: CASSLRTPTEQFF. The CDR3 DNA sequence: TGCGCCAGCAGCTTGAGGACGCCTACCGAGCAGTTCTTC.

This chain links TRBV15 with TRBJ2-4; the D gene is possibly TRBD1 (6 bases). The germline gives CDR1 LNHNV, CDR2 YYDKDF (reference sequence). With 4 bases removed from V and 1 base from J, the gap between germline ends came to 14 bases. This CDR3 has 16 residues. This CDR3 is CATSTIDRLAKNIQYF. The DNA of the CDR3 is TGTGCCACCAGCACTATAGACAGGCTTGCCAAAAACATTCAGTACTTC.